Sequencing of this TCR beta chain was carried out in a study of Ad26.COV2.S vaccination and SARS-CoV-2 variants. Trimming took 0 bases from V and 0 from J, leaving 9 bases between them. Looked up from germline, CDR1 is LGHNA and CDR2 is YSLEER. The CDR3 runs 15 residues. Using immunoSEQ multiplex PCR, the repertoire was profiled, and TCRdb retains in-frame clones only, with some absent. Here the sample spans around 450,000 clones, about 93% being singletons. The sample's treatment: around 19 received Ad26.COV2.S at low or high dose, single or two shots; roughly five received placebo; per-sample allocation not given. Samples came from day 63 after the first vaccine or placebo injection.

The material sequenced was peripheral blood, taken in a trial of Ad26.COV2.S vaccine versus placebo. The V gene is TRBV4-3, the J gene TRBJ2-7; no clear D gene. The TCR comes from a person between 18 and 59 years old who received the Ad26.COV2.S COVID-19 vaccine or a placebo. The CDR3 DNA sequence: TGCGCCAGCAGCCAAGATGGCAGTAGCTCCTACGAGCAGTACTTC. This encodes CASSQDGSSSYEQYF.